These 18 T cell receptor beta chains share one sample of origin, sequenced in a study of beta chain features in type 1 diabetes. Whole-study results and caveats: Shortening that was moderate but significant affected the TCRB CDR3s of Type 1 diabetes patients in all four CD4+ subsets.

The investigators reverse transcribed all of the isolated RNA, so they sequenced expressed TCRB transcripts. The table came from immunoSEQ multiplex PCR; TCRdb's copy has only in-frame clones and leaves some out. The top ten hold 0.017% of the sample, which has 300,000 or so clones, 13% to 15% seen once. Their antigens remain unidentified. Sequencing was performed on naive CD4+ T cells from blood. Every receptor here comes from a man aged 25-40 years with type 1 diabetes.

J is TRBJ1-5 and V is TRBV5-1; tentative D call: TRBD1 (5 bases). Trimming removed 3 bases at V and 5 bases at J, with 12 bases between. From germline, CDR1 is SGHRS and CDR2 YFSETQ. This CDR3 is built from 14 residues. The CDR3 DNA reads TGCGCCAGCAGCTCGGGACTTTCAGATCAGCCCCAGCATTTT. Translation: CASSSGLSDQPQHF.

This rearrangement joins TRBV5-1 to TRBJ2-1; 13 nucleotides align to TRBD2. Losses at the gene ends were 3 bases for V and 8 bases for J; bases not matched to a gene: 5. The V gene's germline CDR1 is SGHRS and CDR2 YFSETQ. The CDR3 extends over 15 amino acids. The CDR3 loop reads CASSSRLAGGHEQFF. CDR3 in DNA: TGCGCCAGCAGCTCTAGACTAGCGGGAGGTCATGAGCAGTTCTTC. The full variable domain, its missing parts supplied by reference TRBV5-1 and TRBJ2-1, is KAGVTQTPRYLIKTRGQQVTLSCSPISGHRSVSWYQQTPGQGLQFLFEYFSETQRNKGNFPGRFSGRQFSNSRSEMNVSTLELGDSALYLCASSSRLAGGHEQFFGPGTRLTVL.

V and J are TRBV30 and TRBJ1-1; 10 bases agree with TRBD1. The CDR3 extends over 13 amino acids. The V gene end was trimmed by 3 bases and the J gene end by 3 bases; junction bases not matched to a gene: 1. In germline, CDR1 is GTSNPN, CDR2 SVGIG (reference sequence). The CDR3, as DNA: TGTGCCTGGAGGGGACAGGGGTACACTGAAGCTTTCTTT. This codes for CAWRGQGYTEAFF.

The chain employs TRBV19 and TRBJ2-7; TRBD2 agrees at 11 bases. V was clipped by 5 bases and J by 3 bases; unmatched bases: 9. CDR1 and CDR2 from the germline V gene are LNHDA and SQIVND (reference sequence). There are 16 residues in the CDR3. The CDR3 DNA follows: TGTGCCAGTAGTGACCTAGCGGGAGGCACCCACTACGAGCAGTACTTC. Residues: CASSDLAGGTHYEQYF.

This clone appeared a few times. The V gene is TRBV5-1, the J gene TRBJ1-5, with D possibly being TRBD1 (6 bases). CDR3 length equals 14 residues. Per germline, CDR1 SGHRS and CDR2 YFSETQ. With 0 bases removed from V and 7 bases from J, the gap between germline ends came to 11 bases. The CDR3 nucleotides are TGCGCCAGCAGCTTGGATGGGGGCGACCAGCCCCAGCATTTT. This translates into CASSLDGGDQPQHF.

The genes are TRBV5-1 and TRBJ2-7, with 8 bases lining up with TRBD1. Looked up from germline, CDR1 is SGHRS and CDR2 is YFSETQ. The CDR3 has 15 amino acids. The J segment lost 2 bases and the V segment lost 4 bases, leaving 8 bases of the junction unmatched. The CDR3 region is CASSVLQGVAYEQYF. The DNA for the CDR3 is TGCGCCAGCAGCGTGTTACAGGGGGTAGCCTACGAGCAGTACTTC.

The V call is TRBV4-2, the J call TRBJ1-1, with D hard to call. Trimming cost V 1 base and J 5 bases, with 11 bases left between them. This CDR3 contains 14 residues. Germline CDR1 and CDR2: LGHNA and YNFKEQ. The CDR3 nucleotides read TGTGCCAGCAGCCAAGTCTTGGGAGGAACTGAAGCTTTCTTT. Amino acids: CASSQVLGGTEAFF.

The chain uses TRBV29-1 and TRBJ1-1; 12 bases align to TRBD1. This CDR3 is 14 amino acids long. Germline trimming cut 6 bases from V and 3 bases from J; bases unmatched to any gene: 5. In germline, CDR1 is SQVTM, CDR2 ANQGSEA. Here the CDR3 DNA reads TGCAGCGTGGGACAGGGGGCGTTGGACACTGAAGCTTTCTTT. As protein: CSVGQGALDTEAFF.

The chain uses TRBV5-6 and TRBJ2-2, with no clear D. The germline V gene encodes CDR1 SGHDT and CDR2 YYEEEE. CDR3 length equals 13 residues. V was trimmed by 2 bases and J by 3 bases, leaving 5 bases between them. CDR3 sequence (DNA): TGTGCCAGCAGCTTTACTTACACCGGGGAGCTGTTTTTT. Its protein is CASSFTYTGELFF.

This clone was counted a few times. The chain employs TRBV18 and TRBJ2-5, with D possibly TRBD2 on 5 matching bases. The CDR3 is 14 residues long. V lost 1 base and J 5 bases, leaving 11 bases between the germline ends. CDR1 is KGHSH, CDR2 LQKENI, per germline. The CDR3 region is CASSPQSRGETQYF. The DNA for the CDR3 is TGTGCCAGCTCACCACAGTCGCGAGGGGAGACCCAGTACTTC.

This clone was detected a few times. This chain uses TRBV2 with TRBJ1-2, with a tentative D call TRBD1 (6 bases). Germline CDR1 reads SNHLY; CDR2 reads FYNNEI. The CDR3 is made up of 13 amino acids. Trimming took off 6 bases at V and 7 bases at J, with 15 bases between the two ends. CDR3 DNA sequence: TGTGCCAGCAGGGAGGGGGACTACTTTGGCTACACCTTC. This encodes CASREGDYFGYTF.

The V and J genes are TRBV7-9 and TRBJ2-1; D ambiguous. CDR1 and CDR2 from the germline V gene are SEHNR and FQNEAQ (reference sequence). The CDR3 runs to 15 residues. The V end was cut by 5 bases, the J end by 0 bases, with 11 bases between. The CDR3 is CASSQRLGSYNEQFF. CDR3 coding DNA: TGTGCCAGCAGCCAGAGACTCGGCTCCTACAATGAGCAGTTCTTC. Filled out from reference TRBV7-9 and TRBJ2-1, the complete variable domain reads DTGVSQNPRHKITKRGQNVTFRCDPISEHNRLYWYRQTLGQGPEFLTYFQNEAQLEKSRLLSDRFSAERPKGSFSTLEIQRTEQGDSAMYLCASSQRLGSYNEQFFGPGTRLTVL.

In its sample, this clone was seen a few times. The J gene is TRBJ2-1, the V gene TRBV29-1; D ambiguous. The V gene's germline CDR1 is SQVTM and CDR2 ANQGSEA. The CDR3 is 13 residues long. The V and J ends lost 5 bases and 6 bases respectively, with 14 bases between them. The CDR3 loop reads CSVNAVSPNEQFF. Here the CDR3 DNA reads TGCAGCGTTAATGCGGTCTCCCCCAATGAGCAGTTCTTC.

The sample holds a few counts of this clone. This chain connects TRBV29-1 to TRBJ1-2; 7 bases line up with TRBD1. V was clipped by 6 bases and J by 1 base; unmatched bases: 8. Germline lookup yields CDR1 SQVTM and CDR2 ANQGSEA. CDR3 length equals 14 residues. DNA of the CDR3: TGCAGCGTCCTACAGGGACAGAGTAACTATGGCTACACCTTC. Residues: CSVLQGQSNYGYTF.

A word on this clone: The same CDR3 is also encoded by other DNA sequences in this sample. CDR3 DNA: TGTGCCAGCAGCCGGGACAGCTATCAGCCCCAGCATTTT. As protein: CASSRDSYQPQHF. The chain couples TRBV6-5 to TRBJ1-5, with 7 positions matching TRBD1. Germline V gene sequence: CDR1 MNHEY, CDR2 SVGAGI. This CDR3 region has 13 residues. The trim removed 6 bases at V and 5 bases at J, leaving 4 bases unmatched.

This chain uses TRBV19 with TRBJ1-2, with D perhaps TRBD1 (6 bases). Trimming removed 6 bases at V and 1 base at J, with 15 bases between. The germline CDR1 and CDR2 sequences are LNHDA and SQIVND (reference sequence). The CDR3 sequence is 15 residues long. CDR3 region: CASSPGQWINYGYTF. CDR3 DNA sequence: TGTGCCAGTAGCCCAGGACAGTGGATTAACTATGGCTACACCTTC.

This clone has more than one count but fewer than ten. V usage is TRBV29-1 and J usage is TRBJ2-1, with D uncertain. V lost 4 bases to trimming and J lost 1 base, with 14 bases between them. There are 15 residues in the CDR3. Germline V gives CDR1 SQVTM, CDR2 ANQGSEA. The CDR3 sequence: CSVVFAGSSYNEQFF. The CDR3, as DNA: TGCAGCGTTGTTTTTGCAGGCAGTTCCTACAATGAGCAGTTCTTC.

This clone was observed a few times. The CDR3 DNA follows: TGTGCCAGCAGCCAAGCATGGGCAGTGACAGATACGCAGTATTTT. It specifies CASSQAWAVTDTQYF. The genes are TRBV14 and TRBJ2-3; unclear D gene. V shed 1 base and J shed 3 bases, with 11 bases lying between them. The CDR3 consists of 15 residues. The germline gives CDR1 SGHDN, CDR2 FVKESK.